The text below deals with one T cell receptor beta chain. What it binds is not known. The data stem from a study of lymphopenia after photon versus proton radiotherapy. Measured with immunoSEQ multiplex PCR; TCRdb has only the in-frame clones, and not every one. The data contain approximately 47,000 clones, 85% of them singletons. The CDR3 runs 14 residues. V lost 5 bases and J lost 5, with 13 bases in between. Germline V gene sequence: CDR1 SGHTA, CDR2 FQGNSA. Whole-study findings and limits: After lymphocyte nadir, photon-treated repertoires showed oligoclonal expansion, especially CD8+ Temra.

The source of this sequence is a man aged 35-49 years with gastric cancer. The rearrangement uses TRBV7-2 and TRBJ2-1; D is unresolved. Source: peripheral blood, taken from a patient treated with photon-based radiotherapy. The CDR3 bases are TGTGCCAGCAGCCCCATCAGCCCGAACAATGAGCAGTTCTTC. Translation: CASSPISPNNEQFF.